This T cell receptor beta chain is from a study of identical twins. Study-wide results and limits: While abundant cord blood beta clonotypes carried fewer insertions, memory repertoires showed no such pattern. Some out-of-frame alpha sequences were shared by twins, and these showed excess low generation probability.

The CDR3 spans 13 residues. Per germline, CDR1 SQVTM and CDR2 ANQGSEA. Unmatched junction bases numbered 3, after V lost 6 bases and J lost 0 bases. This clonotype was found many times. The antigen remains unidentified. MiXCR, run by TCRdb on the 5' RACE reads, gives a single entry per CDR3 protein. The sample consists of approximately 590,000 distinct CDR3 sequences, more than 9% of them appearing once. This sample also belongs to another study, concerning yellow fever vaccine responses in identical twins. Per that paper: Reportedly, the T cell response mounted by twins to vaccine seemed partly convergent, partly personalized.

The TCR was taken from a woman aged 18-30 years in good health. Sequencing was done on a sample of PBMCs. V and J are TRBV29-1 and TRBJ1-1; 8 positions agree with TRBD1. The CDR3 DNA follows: TGCAGCGTAGGGACAGGAATGAACACTGAAGCTTTCTTT. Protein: CSVGTGMNTEAFF.